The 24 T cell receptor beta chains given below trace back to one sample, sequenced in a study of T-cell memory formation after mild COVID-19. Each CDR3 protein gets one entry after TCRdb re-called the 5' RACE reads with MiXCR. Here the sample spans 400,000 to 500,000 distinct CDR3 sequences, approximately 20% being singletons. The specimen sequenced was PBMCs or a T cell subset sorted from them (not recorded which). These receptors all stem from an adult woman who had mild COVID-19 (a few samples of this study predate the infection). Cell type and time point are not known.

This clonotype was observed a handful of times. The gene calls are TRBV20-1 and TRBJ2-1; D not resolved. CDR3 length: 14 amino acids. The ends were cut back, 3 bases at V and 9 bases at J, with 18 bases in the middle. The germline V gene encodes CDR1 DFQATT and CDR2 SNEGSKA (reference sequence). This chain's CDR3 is CSASRASLVGEQFF. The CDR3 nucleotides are TGCAGTGCTAGCCGAGCCTCTCTTGTAGGTGAGCAGTTCTTC.

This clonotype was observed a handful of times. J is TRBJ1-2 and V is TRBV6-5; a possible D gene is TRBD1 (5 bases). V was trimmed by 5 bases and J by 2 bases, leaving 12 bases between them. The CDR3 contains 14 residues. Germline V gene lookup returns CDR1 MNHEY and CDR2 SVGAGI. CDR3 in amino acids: CASSLLGGNYGYTF. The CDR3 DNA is TGTGCCAGCAGTCTACTGGGGGGGAACTATGGCTACACCTTC.

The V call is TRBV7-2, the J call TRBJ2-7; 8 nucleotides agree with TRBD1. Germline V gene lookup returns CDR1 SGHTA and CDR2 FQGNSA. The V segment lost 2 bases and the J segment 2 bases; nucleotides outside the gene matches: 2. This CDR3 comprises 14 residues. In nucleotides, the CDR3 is TGTGCCAGCAGCTTATTACAGGGGGCCTACGAGCAGTACTTC. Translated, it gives CASSLLQGAYEQYF.

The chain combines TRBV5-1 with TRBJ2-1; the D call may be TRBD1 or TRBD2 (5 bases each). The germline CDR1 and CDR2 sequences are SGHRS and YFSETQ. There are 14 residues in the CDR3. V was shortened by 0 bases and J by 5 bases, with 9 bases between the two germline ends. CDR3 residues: CASSLVGVHNEQFF. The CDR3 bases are TGCGCCAGCAGCTTGGTGGGGGTACACAATGAGCAGTTCTTC.

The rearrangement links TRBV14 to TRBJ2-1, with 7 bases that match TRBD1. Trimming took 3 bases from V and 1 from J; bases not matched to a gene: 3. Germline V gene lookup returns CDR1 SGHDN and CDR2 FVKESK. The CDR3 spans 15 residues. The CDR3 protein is CASSHGDRSYNEQFF. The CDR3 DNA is TGTGCCAGCAGCCATGGGGACAGATCCTACAATGAGCAGTTCTTC.

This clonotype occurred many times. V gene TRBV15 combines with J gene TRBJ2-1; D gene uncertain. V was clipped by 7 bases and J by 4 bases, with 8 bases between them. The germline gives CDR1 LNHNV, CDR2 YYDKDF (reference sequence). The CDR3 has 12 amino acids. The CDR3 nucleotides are TGTGCCACCACTACGGCTTACAATGAGCAGTTCTTC. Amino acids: CATTTAYNEQFF.

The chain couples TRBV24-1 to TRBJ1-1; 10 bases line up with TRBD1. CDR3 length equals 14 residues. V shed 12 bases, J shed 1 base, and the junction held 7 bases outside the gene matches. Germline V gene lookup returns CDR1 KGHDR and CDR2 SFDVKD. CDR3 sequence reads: CAAGQGDWNTEAFF. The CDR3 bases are TGTGCCGCTGGACAGGGGGATTGGAACACTGAAGCTTTCTTT.

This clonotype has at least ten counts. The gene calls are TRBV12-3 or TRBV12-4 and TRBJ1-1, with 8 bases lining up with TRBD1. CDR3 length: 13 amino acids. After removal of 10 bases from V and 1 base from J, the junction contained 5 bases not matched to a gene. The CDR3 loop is CANDRGPNTEAFF. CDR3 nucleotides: TGTGCCAATGACAGGGGACCGAACACTGAAGCTTTCTTT.

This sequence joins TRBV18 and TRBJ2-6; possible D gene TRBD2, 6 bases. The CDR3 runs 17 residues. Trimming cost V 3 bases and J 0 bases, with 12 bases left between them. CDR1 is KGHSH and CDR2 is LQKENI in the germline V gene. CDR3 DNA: TGTGCCAGCTCACCGGCGGGACCAAGCTCTGGGGCCAACGTCCTGACTTTC. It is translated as CASSPAGPSSGANVLTF.

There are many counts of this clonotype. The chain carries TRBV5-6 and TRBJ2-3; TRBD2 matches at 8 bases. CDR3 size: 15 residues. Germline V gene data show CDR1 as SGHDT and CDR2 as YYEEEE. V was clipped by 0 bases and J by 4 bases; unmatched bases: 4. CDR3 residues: CASSLASGGPDTQYF. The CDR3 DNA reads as TGTGCCAGCAGCTTGGCGTCGGGAGGGCCAGATACGCAGTATTTT.

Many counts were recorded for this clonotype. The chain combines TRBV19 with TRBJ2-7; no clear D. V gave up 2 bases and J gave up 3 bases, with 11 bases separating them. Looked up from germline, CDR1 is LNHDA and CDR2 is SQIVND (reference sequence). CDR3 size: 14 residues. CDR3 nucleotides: TGTGCCAGTAGTATAAGAGGCATGGGCTACGAGCAGTACTTC. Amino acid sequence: CASSIRGMGYEQYF.

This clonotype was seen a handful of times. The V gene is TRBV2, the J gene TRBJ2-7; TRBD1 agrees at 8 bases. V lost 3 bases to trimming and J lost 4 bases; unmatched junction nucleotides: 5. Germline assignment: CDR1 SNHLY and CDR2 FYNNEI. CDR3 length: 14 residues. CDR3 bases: TGTGCCAGCAGTGAGCAGGGGGCTGGATACGAGCAGTACTTC. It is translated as CASSEQGAGYEQYF. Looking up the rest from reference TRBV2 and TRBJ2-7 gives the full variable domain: EPEVTQTPSHQVTQMGQEVILRCVPISNHLYFYWYRQILGQKVEFLVSFYNNEISEKSEIFDDQFSVERPDGSNFTLKIRSTKLEDSAMYFCASSEQGAGYEQYFGPGTRLTVT.

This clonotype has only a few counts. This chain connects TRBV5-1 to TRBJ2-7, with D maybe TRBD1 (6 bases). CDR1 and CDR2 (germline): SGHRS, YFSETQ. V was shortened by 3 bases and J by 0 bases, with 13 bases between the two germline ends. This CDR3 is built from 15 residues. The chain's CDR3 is CASSYTGTTSYEQYF. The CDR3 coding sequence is TGCGCCAGCAGCTACACCGGGACAACCTCCTACGAGCAGTACTTC.

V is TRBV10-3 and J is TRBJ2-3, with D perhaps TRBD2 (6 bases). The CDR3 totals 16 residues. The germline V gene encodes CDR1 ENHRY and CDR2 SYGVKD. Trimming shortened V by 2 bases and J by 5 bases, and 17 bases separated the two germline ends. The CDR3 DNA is TGTGCCATCAGTGAGCGAGCGGGCCGAGCACGAGATACGCAGTATTTT. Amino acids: CAISERAGRARDTQYF.

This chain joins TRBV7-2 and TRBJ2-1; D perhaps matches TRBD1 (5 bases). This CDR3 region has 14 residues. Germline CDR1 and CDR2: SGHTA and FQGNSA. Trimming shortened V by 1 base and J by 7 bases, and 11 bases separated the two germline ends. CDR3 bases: TGTGCCAGCAGCTTAGGTGGGGCAACGAATGAGCAGTTCTTC. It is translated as CASSLGGATNEQFF.

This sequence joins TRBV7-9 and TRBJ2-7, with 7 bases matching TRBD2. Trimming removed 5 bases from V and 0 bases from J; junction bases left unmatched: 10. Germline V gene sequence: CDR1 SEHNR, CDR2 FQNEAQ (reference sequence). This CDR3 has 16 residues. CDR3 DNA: TGTGCCAGCAGCCGGAACGCGGGGGACGGCTCCTACGAGCAGTACTTC. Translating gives CASSRNAGDGSYEQYF.

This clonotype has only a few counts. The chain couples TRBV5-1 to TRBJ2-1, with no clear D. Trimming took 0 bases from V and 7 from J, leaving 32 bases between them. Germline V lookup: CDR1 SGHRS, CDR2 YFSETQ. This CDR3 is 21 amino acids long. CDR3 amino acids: CASSLGAWAEWVHVAVNEQFF. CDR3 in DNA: TGCGCCAGCAGCTTGGGTGCGTGGGCCGAGTGGGTCCATGTGGCGGTGAATGAGCAGTTCTTC.

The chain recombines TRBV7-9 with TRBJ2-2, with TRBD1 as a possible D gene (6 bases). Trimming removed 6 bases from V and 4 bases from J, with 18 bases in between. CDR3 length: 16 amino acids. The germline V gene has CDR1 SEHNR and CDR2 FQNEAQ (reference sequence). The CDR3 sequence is CASSTWGQGTTGELFF. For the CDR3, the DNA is TGTGCCAGCAGTACATGGGGGCAGGGGACCACCGGGGAGCTGTTTTTT.

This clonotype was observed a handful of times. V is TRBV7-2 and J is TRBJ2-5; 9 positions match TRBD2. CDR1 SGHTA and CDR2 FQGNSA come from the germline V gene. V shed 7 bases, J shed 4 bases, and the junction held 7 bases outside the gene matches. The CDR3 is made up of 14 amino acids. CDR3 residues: CASNGAGGRETQYF. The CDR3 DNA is TGTGCCAGCAATGGAGCGGGAGGAAGAGAGACCCAGTACTTC.

The DNA of the CDR3 is TGCGCCAGCAGCTTAACCGGGACTAGCGGGGCCCGGGAGACCCAGTACTTC. This codes for CASSLTGTSGARETQYF. V gene TRBV5-1 combines with J gene TRBJ2-5; TRBD2 matches 13 bases. The CDR3 consists of 17 residues. The V gene end was trimmed by 2 bases and the J gene end by 5 bases; junction bases not matched to a gene: 9. CDR1 is SGHRS and CDR2 is YFSETQ in the germline V gene.

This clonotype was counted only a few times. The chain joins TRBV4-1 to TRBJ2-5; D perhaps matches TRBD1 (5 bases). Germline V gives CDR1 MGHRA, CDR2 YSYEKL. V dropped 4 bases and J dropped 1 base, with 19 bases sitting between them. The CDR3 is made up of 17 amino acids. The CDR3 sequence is CASSPSGKGKTQETQYF. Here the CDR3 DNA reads TGCGCCAGCAGCCCAAGTGGGAAGGGGAAAACCCAAGAGACCCAGTACTTC.

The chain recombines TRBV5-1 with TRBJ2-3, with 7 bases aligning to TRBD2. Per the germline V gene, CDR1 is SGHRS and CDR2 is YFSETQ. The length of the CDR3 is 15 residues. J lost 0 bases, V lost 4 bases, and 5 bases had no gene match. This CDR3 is CASSQSGTSTDTQYF. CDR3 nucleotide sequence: TGCGCCAGCAGCCAGAGCGGGACTAGCACAGATACGCAGTATTTT.

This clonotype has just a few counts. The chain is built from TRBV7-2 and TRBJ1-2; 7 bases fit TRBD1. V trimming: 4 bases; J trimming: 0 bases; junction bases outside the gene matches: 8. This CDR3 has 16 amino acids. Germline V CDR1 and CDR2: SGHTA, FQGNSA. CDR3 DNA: TGTGCCAGCAGCTCCTCTTATGGGACAGCTAACTATGGCTACACCTTC. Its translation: CASSSSYGTANYGYTF. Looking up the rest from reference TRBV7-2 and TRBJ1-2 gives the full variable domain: GAGVSQSPSNKVTEKGKDVELRCDPISGHTALYWYRQSLGQGLEFLIYFQGNSAPDKSGLPSDRFSAERTGGSVSTLTIQRTQQEDSAVYLCASSSSYGTANYGYTFGSGTRLTVV.

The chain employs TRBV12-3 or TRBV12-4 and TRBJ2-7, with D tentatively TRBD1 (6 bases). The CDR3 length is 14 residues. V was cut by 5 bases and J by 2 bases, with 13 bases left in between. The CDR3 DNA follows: TGTGCCAGCAGTACAATCCGGGACACCTACGAGCAGTACTTC. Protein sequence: CASSTIRDTYEQYF.